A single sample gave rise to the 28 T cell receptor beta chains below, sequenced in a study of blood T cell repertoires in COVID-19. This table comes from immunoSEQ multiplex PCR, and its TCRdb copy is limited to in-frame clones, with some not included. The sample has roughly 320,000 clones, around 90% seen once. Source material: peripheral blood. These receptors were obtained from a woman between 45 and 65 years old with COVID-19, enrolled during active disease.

DNA for the CDR3: TGTGCTAGTGGTTTGGCCCCTGGGGCCACTAGCGGCCGGGGAAACGAGCAGTACTTC. Translating gives CASGLAPGATSGRGNEQYF. The chain is built from TRBV12-5 and TRBJ2-7, with 8 bases identical to TRBD2. The junction had 19 bases not matched to a gene; V was cut back by 1 base and J by 5 bases. The CDR3 sequence is 19 residues long. Germline assignment: CDR1 LGHNT and CDR2 FRNRAP.

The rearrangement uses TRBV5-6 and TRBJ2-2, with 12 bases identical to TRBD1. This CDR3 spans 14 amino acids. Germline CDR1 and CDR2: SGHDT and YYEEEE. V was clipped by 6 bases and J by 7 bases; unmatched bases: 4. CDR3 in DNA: TGTGCCAGCACCCGGGACAGGGGGCGCGGGGAGCTGTTTTTT. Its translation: CASTRDRGRGELFF.

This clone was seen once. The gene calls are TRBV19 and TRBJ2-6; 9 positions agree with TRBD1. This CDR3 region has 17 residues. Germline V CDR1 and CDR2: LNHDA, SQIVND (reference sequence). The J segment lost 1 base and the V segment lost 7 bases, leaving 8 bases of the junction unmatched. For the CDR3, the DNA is TGTGCCAGTACCCATGGACAGGGGACTTCTGGGGCCAACGTCCTGACTTTC. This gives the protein CASTHGQGTSGANVLTF.

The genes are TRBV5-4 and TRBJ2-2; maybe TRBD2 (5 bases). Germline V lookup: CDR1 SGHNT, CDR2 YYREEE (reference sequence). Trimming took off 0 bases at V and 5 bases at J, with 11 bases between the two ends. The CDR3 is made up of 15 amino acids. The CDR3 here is CASSLERGGTGELFF. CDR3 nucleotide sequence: TGTGCCAGCAGCTTGGAACGGGGTGGGACCGGGGAGCTGTTTTTT.

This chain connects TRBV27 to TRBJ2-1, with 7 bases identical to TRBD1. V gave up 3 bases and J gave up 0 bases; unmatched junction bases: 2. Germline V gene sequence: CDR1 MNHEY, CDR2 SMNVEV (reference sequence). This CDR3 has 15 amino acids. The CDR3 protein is CASSFWDSSYNEQFF. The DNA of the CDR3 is TGTGCCAGCAGTTTTTGGGACAGCTCCTACAATGAGCAGTTCTTC.

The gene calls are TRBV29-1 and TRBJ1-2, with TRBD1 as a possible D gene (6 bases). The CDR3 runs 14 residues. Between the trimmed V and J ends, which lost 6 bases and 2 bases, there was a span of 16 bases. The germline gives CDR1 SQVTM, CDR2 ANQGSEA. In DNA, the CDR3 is TGCAGCGTGAAACAGGGCTCCAAGAACTATGGCTACACCTTC. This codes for CSVKQGSKNYGYTF.

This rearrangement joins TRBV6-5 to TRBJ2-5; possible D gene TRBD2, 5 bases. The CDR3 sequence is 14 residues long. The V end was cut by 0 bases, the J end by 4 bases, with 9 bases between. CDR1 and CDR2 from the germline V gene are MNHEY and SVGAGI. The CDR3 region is CASSYSGVGETQYF. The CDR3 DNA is TGTGCCAGCAGTTACTCCGGGGTTGGAGAGACCCAGTACTTC.

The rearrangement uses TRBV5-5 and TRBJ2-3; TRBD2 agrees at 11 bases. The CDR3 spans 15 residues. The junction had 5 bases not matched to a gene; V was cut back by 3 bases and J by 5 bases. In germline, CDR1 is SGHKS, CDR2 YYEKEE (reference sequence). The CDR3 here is CASSSLAGVVDTQYF. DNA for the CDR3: TGTGCCAGCAGCTCACTAGCGGGAGTGGTAGATACGCAGTATTTT.

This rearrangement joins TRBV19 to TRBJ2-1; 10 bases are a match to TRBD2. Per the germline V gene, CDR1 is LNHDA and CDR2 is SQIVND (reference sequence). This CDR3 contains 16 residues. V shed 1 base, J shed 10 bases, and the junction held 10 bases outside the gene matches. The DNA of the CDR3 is TGTGCCAGTAGTATAGCAAGCGCTAGCGGGAGAGAGGAGCAGTTCTTC. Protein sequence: CASSIASASGREEQFF.

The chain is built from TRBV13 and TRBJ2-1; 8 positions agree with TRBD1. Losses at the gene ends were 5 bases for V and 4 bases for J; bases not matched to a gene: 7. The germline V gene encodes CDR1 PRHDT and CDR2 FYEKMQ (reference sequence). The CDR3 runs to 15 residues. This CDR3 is CASSPPWTGYNEQFF. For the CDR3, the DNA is TGTGCCAGCAGCCCCCCTTGGACAGGGTACAATGAGCAGTTCTTC.

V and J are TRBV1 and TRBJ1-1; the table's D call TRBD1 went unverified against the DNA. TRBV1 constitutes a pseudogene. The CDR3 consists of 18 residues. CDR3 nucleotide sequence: TGCACCAGCAGCCAAGATCCCCGACAGGGATGCCCCCTCACTGAAGCTTTCTTT. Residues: CTSSQDPRQGCPLTEAFF.

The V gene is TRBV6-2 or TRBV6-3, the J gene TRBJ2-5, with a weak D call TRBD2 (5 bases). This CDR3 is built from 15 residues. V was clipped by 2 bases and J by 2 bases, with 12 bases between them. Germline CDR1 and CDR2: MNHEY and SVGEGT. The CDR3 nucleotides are TGTGCCAGCAGTTACAGGGTGGGAGAGCAAGAGACCCAGTACTTC. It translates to CASSYRVGEQETQYF.

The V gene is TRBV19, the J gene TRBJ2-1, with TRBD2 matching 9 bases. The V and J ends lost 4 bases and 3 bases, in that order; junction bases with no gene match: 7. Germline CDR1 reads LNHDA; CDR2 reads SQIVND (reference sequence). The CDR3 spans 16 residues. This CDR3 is CASSTSLAGSYNEQFF. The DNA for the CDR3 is TGTGCCAGTAGTACCTCACTAGCGGGTAGCTACAATGAGCAGTTCTTC.

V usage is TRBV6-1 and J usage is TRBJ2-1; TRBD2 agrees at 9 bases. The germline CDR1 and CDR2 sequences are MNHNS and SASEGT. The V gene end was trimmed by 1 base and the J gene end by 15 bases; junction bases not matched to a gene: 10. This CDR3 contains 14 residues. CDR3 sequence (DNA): TGTGCCAGCAGTGAAGGGACTAGCGCTAGGGCGGGGTTCTTC. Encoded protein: CASSEGTSARAGFF.

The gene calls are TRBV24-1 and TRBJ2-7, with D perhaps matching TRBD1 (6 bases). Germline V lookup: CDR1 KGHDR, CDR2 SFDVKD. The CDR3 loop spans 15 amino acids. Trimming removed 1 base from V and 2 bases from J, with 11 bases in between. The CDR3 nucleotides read TGTGCCACCAGTGATTTCAAGACAGGAACCTACGAGCAGTACTTC. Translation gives CATSDFKTGTYEQYF.

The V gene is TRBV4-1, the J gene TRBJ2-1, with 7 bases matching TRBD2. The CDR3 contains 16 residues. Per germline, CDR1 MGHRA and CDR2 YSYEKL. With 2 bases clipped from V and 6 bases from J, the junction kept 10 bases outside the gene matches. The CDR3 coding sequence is TGCGCCAGCAGCCAAATGCGCGGGAGCTCCCTCAATGAGCAGTTCTTC. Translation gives CASSQMRGSSLNEQFF.

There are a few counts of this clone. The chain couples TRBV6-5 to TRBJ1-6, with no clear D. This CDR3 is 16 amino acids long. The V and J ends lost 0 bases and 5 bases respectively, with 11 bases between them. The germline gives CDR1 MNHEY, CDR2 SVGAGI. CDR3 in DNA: TGTGCCAGCAGTTACTCGATGGGCATCCATAATTCACCCCTCCACTTT. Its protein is CASSYSMGIHNSPLHF.

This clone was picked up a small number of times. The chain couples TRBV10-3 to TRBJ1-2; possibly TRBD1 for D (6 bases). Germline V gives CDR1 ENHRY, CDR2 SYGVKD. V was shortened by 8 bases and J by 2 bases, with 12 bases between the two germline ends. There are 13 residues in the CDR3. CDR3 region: CAIGPGQNYGYTF. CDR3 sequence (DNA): TGTGCCATCGGACCCGGACAGAACTATGGCTACACCTTC.

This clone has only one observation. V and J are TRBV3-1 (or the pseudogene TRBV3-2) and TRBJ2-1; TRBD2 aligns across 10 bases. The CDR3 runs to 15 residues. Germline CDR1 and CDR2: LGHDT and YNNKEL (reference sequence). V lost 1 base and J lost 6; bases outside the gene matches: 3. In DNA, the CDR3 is TGTGCCAGCAGCCAAGCTAGCGGGAGTCTCAATGAGCAGTTCTTC. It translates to CASSQASGSLNEQFF.

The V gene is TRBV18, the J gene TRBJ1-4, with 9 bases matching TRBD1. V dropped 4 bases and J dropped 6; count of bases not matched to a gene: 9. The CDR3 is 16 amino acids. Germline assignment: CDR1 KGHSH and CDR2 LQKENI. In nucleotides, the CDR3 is TGTGCCAGCTCACTCCGGACAGGGGCGGGCGATGAAAAACTGTTTTTT. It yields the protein CASSLRTGAGDEKLFF.

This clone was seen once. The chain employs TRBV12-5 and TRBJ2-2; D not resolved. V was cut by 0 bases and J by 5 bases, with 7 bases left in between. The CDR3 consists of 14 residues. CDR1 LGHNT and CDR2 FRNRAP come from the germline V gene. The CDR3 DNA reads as TGTGCTAGTGGTTTGGTACTAAGAACCGGGGAGCTGTTTTTT. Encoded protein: CASGLVLRTGELFF.

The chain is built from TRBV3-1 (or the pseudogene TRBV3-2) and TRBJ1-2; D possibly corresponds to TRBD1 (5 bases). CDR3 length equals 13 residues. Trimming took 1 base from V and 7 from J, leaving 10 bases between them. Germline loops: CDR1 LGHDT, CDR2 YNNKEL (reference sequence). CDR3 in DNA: TGTGCCAGCAGCCAAGGGGGGGGACTTGGCTACACCTTC. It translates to CASSQGGGLGYTF.

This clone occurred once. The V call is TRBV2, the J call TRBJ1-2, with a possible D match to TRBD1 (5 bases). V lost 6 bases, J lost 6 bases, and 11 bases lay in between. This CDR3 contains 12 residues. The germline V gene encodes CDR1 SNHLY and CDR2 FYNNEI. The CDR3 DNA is TGTGCCAGCAGGGTGGCAGGGAATGGCTACACCTTC. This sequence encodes CASRVAGNGYTF.

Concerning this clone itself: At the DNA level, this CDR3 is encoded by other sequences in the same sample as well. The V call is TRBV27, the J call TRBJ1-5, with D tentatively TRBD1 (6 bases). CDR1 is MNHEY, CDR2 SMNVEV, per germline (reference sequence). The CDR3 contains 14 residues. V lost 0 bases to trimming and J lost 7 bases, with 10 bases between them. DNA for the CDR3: TGTGCCAGCAGTTTATCGGGCAGGGGCCAGCCCCAGCATTTT. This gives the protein CASSLSGRGQPQHF.

The DNA of the CDR3 is TGTGCCAGCAGCGTCGGACAGGGGACAAATGAAGCTTTCTTT. Protein product: CASSVGQGTNEAFF. The chain is built from TRBV9 and TRBJ1-1, with 9 bases that match TRBD1. CDR1 is SGDLS, CDR2 YYNGEE, per germline. V shed 2 bases and J 7 bases; nucleotides not matched to a gene: 6. The CDR3 runs to 14 residues.

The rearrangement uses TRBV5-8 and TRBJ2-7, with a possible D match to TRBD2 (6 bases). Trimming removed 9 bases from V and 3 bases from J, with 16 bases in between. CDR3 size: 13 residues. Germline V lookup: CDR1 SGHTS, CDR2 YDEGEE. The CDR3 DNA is TGTGCCACTTCGCGGGGAGTCGGCTACGAGCAGTACTTC. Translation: CATSRGVGYEQYF.

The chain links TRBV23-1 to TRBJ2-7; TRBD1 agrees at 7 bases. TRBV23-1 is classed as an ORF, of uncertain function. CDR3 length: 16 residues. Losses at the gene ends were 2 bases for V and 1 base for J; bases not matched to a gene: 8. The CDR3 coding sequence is TGCGCCAGCAGTCAACCTGACAGGGTCCCTTCCTACGAGCAGTACTTC. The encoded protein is CASSQPDRVPSYEQYF.

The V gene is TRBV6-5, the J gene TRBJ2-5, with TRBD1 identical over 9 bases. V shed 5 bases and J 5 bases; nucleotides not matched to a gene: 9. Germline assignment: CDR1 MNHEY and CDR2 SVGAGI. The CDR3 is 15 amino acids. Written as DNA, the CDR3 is TGTGCCAGCAGTCCCGGGACAGGGAGGGGTGAGACCCAGTACTTC. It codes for CASSPGTGRGETQYF.